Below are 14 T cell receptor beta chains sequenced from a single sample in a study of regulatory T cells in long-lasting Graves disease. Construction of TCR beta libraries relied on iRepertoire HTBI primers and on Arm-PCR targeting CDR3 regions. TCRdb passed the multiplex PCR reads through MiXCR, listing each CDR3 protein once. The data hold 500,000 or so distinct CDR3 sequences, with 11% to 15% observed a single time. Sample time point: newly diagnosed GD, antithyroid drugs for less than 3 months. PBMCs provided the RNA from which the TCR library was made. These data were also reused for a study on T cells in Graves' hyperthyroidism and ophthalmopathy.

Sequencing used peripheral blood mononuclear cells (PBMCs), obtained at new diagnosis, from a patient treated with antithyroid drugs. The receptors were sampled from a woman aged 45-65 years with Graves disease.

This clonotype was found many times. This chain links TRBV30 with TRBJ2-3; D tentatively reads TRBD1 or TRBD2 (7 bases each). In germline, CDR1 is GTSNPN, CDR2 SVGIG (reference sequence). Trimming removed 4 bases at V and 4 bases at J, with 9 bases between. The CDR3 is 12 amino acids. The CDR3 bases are TGTGCCTGGACAGGGGGGGCAGATACGCAGTATTTT. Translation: CAWTGGADTQYF. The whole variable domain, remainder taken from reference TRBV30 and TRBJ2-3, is SQTIHQWPATLVQPVGSPLSLECTVEGTSNPNLYWYRQAAGRGLQLLFYSVGIGQISSEVPQNLSASRPQDRQFILSSKKLLLSDSGFYLCAWTGGADTQYFGPGTRLTVL.

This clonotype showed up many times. The CDR3 sequence is CASSTDRGPLQETQYF. CDR3 sequence (DNA): TGTGCCAGCAGCACCGACAGGGGGCCGTTACAAGAGACCCAGTACTTC. The rearrangement uses TRBV6-1 and TRBJ2-5; 10 bases are shared with TRBD1. The CDR3 has 16 amino acids. Germline lookup yields CDR1 MNHNS and CDR2 SASEGT. V was clipped by 6 bases and J by 2 bases; unmatched bases: 9.

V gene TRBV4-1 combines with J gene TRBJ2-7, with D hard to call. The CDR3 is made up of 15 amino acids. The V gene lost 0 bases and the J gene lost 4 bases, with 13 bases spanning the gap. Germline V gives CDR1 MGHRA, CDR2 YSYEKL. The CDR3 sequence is CASSQDPQDGYEQYF. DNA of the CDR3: TGCGCCAGCAGCCAAGATCCCCAGGACGGTTACGAGCAGTACTTC.

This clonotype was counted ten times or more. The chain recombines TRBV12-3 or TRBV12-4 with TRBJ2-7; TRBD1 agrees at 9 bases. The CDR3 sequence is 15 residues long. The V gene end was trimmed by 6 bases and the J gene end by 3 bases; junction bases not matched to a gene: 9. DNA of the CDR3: TGTGCCAGCAGCCGGGACAGGGATTCCTTCTACGAGCAGTACTTC. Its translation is CASSRDRDSFYEQYF.

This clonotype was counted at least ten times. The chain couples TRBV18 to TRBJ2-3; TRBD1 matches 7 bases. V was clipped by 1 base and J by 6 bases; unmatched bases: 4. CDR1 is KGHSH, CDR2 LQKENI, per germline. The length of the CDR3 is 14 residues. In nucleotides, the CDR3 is TGTGCCAGCTCACCACAGGGGGCAGTGGATACGCAGTATTTT. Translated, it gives CASSPQGAVDTQYF.

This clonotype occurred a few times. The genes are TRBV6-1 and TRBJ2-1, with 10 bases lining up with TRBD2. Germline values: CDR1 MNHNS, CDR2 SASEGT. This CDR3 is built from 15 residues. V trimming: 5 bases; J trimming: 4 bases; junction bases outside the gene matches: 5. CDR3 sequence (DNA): TGTGCCAGCAGTAAGACTAGCGGGTATTACAATGAGCAGTTCTTC. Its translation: CASSKTSGYYNEQFF.

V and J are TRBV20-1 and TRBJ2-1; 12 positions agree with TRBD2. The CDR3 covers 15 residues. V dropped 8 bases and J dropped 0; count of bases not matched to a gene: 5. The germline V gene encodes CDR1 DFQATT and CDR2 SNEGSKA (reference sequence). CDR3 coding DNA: TGCAGTACCGCTAGCGGGAGGGACTCCTACAATGAGCAGTTCTTC. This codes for CSTASGRDSYNEQFF.

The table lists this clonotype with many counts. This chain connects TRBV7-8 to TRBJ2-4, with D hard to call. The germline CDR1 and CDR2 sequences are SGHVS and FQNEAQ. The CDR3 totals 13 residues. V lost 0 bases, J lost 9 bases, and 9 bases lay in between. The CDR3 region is CASSLAGHPIQYF. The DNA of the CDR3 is TGTGCCAGCAGCTTAGCGGGCCACCCCATTCAGTACTTC.

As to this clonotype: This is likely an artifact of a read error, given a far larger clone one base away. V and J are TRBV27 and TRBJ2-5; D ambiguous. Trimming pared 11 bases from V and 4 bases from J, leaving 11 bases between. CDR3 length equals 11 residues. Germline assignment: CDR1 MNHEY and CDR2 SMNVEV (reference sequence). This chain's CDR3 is CARTLGETQYF. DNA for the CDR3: TGTGCCCGCACCCTGGGAGAGACCCAGTACTTC.

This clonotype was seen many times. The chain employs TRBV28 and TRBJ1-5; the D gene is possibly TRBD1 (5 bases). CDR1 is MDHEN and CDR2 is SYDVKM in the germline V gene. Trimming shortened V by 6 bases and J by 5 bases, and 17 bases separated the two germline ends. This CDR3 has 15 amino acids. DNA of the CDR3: TGTGCCAGCAGCTGGGACCCTCTGGTCCATCAGCCCCAGCATTTT. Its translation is CASSWDPLVHQPQHF.

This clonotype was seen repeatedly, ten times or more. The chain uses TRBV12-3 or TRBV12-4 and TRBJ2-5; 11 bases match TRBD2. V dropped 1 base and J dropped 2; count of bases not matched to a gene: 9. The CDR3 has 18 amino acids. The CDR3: CASSLGVSGRAGQETQYF. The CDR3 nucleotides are TGTGCCAGCAGTTTAGGTGTTAGCGGGAGGGCCGGTCAAGAGACCCAGTACTTC.

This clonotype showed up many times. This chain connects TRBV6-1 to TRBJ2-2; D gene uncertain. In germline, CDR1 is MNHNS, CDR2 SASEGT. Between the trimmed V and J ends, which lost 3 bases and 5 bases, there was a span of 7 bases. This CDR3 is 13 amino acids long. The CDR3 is CASSEGYTGELFF. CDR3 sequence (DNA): TGTGCCAGCAGTGAGGGTTATACCGGGGAGCTGTTTTTT.

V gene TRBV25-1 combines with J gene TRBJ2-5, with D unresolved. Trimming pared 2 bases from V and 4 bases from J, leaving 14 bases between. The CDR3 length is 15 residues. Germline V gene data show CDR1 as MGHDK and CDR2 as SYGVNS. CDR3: CASSERPGVRETQYF. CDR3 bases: TGTGCCAGCAGTGAAAGGCCGGGCGTGCGAGAGACCCAGTACTTC.

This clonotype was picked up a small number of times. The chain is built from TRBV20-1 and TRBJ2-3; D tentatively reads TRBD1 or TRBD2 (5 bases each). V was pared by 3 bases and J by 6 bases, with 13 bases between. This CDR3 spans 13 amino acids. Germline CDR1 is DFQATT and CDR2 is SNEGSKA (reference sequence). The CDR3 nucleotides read TGCAGTGCTAGGGAACTAGGGACCGATACGCAGTATTTT. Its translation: CSARELGTDTQYF.